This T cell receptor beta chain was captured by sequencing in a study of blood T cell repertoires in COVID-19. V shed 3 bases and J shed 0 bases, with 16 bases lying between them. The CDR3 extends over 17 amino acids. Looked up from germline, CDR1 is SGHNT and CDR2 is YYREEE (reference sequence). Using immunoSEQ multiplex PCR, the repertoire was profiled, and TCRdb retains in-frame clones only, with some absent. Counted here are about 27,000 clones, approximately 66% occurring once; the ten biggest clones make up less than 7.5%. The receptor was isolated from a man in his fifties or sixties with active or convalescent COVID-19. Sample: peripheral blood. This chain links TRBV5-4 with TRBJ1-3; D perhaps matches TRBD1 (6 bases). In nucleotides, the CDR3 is TGTGCCAGCAGCTCCCACCACAGGGCGAGCTCTGGAAACACCATATATTTT. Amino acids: CASSSHHRASSGNTIYF.